In its sample, the clone carrying this T cell receptor (beta chain) was seen many times. Trimming removed 4 bases at V and 6 bases at J, with 3 bases between. The CDR3 totals 11 residues. CDR1 and CDR2 (germline): SNHLY, FYNNEI. The data stem from a study of early T cells in non-severe SARS-CoV-2 infection. Study overall: Bulk RNA from unsorted whole blood was sequenced; chains were unpaired.

Individually, cDNA molecules had unique molecular identifiers attached to them. TCRdb re-derived calls from the 5' RACE reads in MiXCR, one entry per CDR3 protein. Seen here are 20,000 to 30,000 distinct CDR3 sequences, 5.5% to 7% observed once, and the top ten hold less than 3%. This TCR came from an adult who was a healthcare worker with PCR-confirmed SARS-CoV-2 infection or an uninfected control (not recorded which). Specimen: whole blood. The V call is TRBV2, the J call TRBJ2-2; D gene unclear. The CDR3 loop reads CASSVAGELFF. The CDR3 bases are TGTGCCAGCAGTGTTGCCGGGGAGCTGTTTTTT.